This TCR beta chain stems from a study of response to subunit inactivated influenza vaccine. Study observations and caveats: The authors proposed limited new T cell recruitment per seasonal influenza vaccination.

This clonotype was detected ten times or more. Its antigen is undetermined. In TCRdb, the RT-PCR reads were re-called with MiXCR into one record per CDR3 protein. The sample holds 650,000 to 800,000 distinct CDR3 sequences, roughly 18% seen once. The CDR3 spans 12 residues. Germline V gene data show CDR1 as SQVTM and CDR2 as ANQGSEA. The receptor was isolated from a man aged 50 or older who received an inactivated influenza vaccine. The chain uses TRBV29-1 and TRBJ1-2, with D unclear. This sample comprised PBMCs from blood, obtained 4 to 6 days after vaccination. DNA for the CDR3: TGCAGTGGAATGGAGGGAAACTATGGCTACACCTTC. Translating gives CSGMEGNYGYTF. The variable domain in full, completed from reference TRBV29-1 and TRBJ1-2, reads SAVISQKPSRDICQRGTSLTIQCQVDSQVTMMFWYRQQPGQSLTLIATANQGSEATYESGFVIDKFPISRPNLTFSTLTVSNMSPEDSSIYLCSGMEGNYGYTFGSGTRLTVV.